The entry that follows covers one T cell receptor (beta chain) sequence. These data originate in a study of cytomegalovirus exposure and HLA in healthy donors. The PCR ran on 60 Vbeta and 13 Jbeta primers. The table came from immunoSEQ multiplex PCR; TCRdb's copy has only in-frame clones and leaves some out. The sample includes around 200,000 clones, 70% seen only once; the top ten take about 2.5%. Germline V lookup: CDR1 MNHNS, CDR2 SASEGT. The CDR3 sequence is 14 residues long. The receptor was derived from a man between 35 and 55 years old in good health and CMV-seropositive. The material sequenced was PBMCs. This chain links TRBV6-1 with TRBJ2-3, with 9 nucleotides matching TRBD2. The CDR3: CASGRGGVADTQYF. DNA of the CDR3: TGTGCATCGGGGCGGGGGGGGGTTGCAGATACGCAGTATTTT.